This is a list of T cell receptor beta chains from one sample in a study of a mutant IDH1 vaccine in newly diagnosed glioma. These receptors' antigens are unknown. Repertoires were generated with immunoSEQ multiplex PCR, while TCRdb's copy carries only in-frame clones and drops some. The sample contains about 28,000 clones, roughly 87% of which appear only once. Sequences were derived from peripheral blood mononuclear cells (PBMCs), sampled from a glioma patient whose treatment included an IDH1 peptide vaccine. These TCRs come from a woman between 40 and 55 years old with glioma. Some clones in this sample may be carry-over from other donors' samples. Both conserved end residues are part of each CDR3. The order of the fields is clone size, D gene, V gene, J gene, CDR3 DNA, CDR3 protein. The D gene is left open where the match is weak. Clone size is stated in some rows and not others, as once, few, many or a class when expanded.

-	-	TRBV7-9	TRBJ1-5	TGTGCCAGCAGCTTAAGGCCCCTTCGGAGCAATCAGCCCCAGCATTTT	CASSLRPLRSNQPQHF
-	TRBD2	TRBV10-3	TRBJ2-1	TGTGCCACAGGGGAAGGGACTAGCGACAATGAGCAGTTCTTC	CATGEGTSDNEQFF
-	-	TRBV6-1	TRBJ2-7	TGTGCCAGCAGTAACTACGAGCAGTACTTC	CASSNYEQYF
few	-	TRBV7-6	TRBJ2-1	TGTGCCAGCAGCTCCGGACTAGGGGGGCAGTTCTTC	CASSSGLGGQFF
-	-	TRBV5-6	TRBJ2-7	TGTGCCAGCAGCTTGGTAGTTCGGGCGGGGGCCGACGAGCAGTACTTC	CASSLVVRAGADEQYF
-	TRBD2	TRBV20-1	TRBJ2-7	TGCAGTGCTTGGACTAGCGGCGAGCAGTACTTC	CSAWTSGEQYF
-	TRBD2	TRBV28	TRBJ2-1	TGTGCCAGCAGTTTTCTATCGGGAGGGTCCTACAATGAGCAGTTCTTC	CASSFLSGGSYNEQFF
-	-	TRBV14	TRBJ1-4	TGTGCCAGCAGCCAAGCCTCCGGCGAAAAACTGTTTTTT	CASSQASGEKLFF
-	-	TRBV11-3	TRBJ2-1	TGTGCCAGCAGCTCCCCAGGGGTCGGGGAGCAGTTCTTC	CASSSPGVGEQFF
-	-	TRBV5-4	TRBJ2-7	TGTGCCAGCAGTCCAGCAGGGGAGTGGGTGGGATACGAGCAGTACTTC	CASSPAGEWVGYEQYF
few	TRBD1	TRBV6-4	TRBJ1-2	TGTGCCAGCAGTCCTCGGACAGGGTACGGCTACACCTTC	CASSPRTGYGYTF
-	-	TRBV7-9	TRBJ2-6	TGTGCCAGCAGCCCATCTCGGCCTGGGGCCAACGTCCTGACTTTC	CASSPSRPGANVLTF
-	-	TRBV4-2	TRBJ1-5	TGTGCCAGCAGCCAAGTCGAGGGTTCCCAGCCCCAGCATTTT	CASSQVEGSQPQHF
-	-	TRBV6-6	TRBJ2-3	TGTGCCAGCAGTTTACCAGGGGATACGCAGTATTTT	CASSLPGDTQYF
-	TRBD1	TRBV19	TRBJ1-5	TGTGCCAGTAGGACCGGGACAGACATTAATCAGCCCCAGCATTTT	CASRTGTDINQPQHF
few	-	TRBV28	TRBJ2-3	TGTGCCAGCAGTTTACGACGGGGAGGCACAGATACGCAGTATTTT	CASSLRRGGTDTQYF
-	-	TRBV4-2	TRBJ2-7	TGTGCCAGCAGCCAAGGCAAGGAATGTCACTTC	CASSQGKECHF
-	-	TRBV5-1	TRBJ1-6	TGCGCCAGCAGCTTGGAGGGGGGGCAGGGATCACCCCTCCACTTT	CASSLEGGQGSPLHF
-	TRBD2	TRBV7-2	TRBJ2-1	TGTGCCAGCAGCCCTCGGACTAGCGGGGGGGCTAGGACCTACAATGAGCAGTTCTTC	CASSPRTSGGARTYNEQFF
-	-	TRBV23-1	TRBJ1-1	TGCGCCAGCAGTCAAGCAGCAGGAGCTTTCTTT	CASSQAAGAFF
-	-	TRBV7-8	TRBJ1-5	TGTGCCAGCAGCTTAGAGGGGCAGGGGCGACAGCCCCAGCATTTT	CASSLEGQGRQPQHF
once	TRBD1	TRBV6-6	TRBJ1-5	TGTGCCAGCAGTCTGATACAGGGGGCTGAACAGCCCCAGCATTTT	CASSLIQGAEQPQHF
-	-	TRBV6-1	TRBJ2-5	TGTGCCAGCAGTGAAGGTACGTGGACTACCAAAGAGACCCAGTACTTC	CASSEGTWTTKETQYF
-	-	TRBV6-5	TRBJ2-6	TGTGCCAGCAGTTACGAAGTGCCCCAGGGGGCCAACGTCCTGACTTTC	CASSYEVPQGANVLTF
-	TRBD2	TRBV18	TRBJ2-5	TGTGCCAGCTCACCAGTAGGCGGGGGGAGTGTGGAGACCCAGTACTTC	CASSPVGGGSVETQYF
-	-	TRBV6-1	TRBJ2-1	TGTGCCAGCAGTGTACGGGGGCTTAACGCCTACAATGAGCAGTTCTTC	CASSVRGLNAYNEQFF
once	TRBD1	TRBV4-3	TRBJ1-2	TGCGCCAGCAGCAGCAGGACAGGCACCGTCGGCTACACCTTC	CASSSRTGTVGYTF
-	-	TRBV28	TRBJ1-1	TGTGCCATTTCACAGGGGAACACTGAAGCTTTCTTT	CAISQGNTEAFF
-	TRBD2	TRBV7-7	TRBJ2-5	TGTGCTAGCAGCTTAGGGAGGACTAGCGGGGGAGAGACCCAGTACTTC	CASSLGRTSGGETQYF
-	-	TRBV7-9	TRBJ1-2	TGTGCCAGCAGCTGGGGTCGAGAGGGGGGCTACACCTTC	CASSWGREGGYTF